Shown below are 21 T cell receptor beta chains from a single sample sequenced in a study of T cells in Graves' hyperthyroidism and ophthalmopathy. Amplified TCR beta CDR3 regions came from RNA transcripts. First-round RT-PCR targeting the TCR CDR3 was performed with the HTBI primer set. TCRdb used MiXCR to reprocess the multiplex PCR reads, holding one entry per CDR3 protein. The data hold about half a million distinct CDR3 sequences, with approximately 23% observed a single time. The sample comprised blood. These receptors were obtained from a woman aged 65 to 85 with Graves' ophthalmopathy.

This clonotype was detected a few times. V usage is TRBV5-1 and J usage is TRBJ1-1; 9 nucleotides align to TRBD1. Germline V gene sequence: CDR1 SGHRS, CDR2 YFSETQ. After removal of 4 bases from V and 6 bases from J, the junction contained 10 bases not matched to a gene. The CDR3 is made up of 15 amino acids. CDR3 nucleotide sequence: TGCGCCAGCAGCGCCAGGACAGGGGTGCTCGCTGAAGCTTTCTTT. This translates into CASSARTGVLAEAFF.

The chain employs TRBV6-1 and TRBJ1-1; D is perhaps TRBD1 (5 bases). In germline, CDR1 is MNHNS, CDR2 SASEGT. Trimming removed 1 base from V and 11 bases from J, with 14 bases in between. The CDR3 loop spans 13 amino acids. CDR3 amino acids: CASSEVVGDGAFF. CDR3 nucleotide sequence: TGTGCCAGCAGTGAAGTGGTAGGGGATGGGGCTTTCTTT.

This clonotype was seen only a few times. The rearrangement uses TRBV7-3 and TRBJ1-2; TRBD1 matches at 7 bases. CDR3 size: 15 residues. V shed 5 bases and J 5 bases; nucleotides not matched to a gene: 11. The germline V gene has CDR1 SGHTA and CDR2 FQGTGA. The CDR3 region has the DNA TGTGCCAGCAGCCCTACAGGGACAGCCCTGTATGGCTACACCTTC. It translates to CASSPTGTALYGYTF.

The chain has TRBV13 and TRBJ1-2, with D possibly TRBD1 on 6 matching bases. V lost 4 bases to trimming and J lost 4 bases, with 16 bases between them. The germline V gene encodes CDR1 PRHDT and CDR2 FYEKMQ (reference sequence). The CDR3 spans 15 residues. CDR3 in DNA: TGTGCCAGCAGCTCACCCCGGGACACATTCTATGGCTACACCTTC. Its protein is CASSSPRDTFYGYTF.

This clonotype was picked up a small number of times. The J gene is TRBJ1-2, the V gene TRBV12-3 or TRBV12-4; 9 nucleotides line up with TRBD1. V shed 5 bases, J shed 3 bases, and the junction held 13 bases outside the gene matches. The CDR3 runs 17 residues. CDR3 sequence (DNA): TGTGCCAGCAGTCCGGACAGGGGACGTAGTATCCACTATGGCTACACCTTC. It specifies CASSPDRGRSIHYGYTF.

This clonotype has only a few counts. The chain employs TRBV18 and TRBJ2-7; 9 bases are a match to TRBD2. Germline CDR1 and CDR2: KGHSH and LQKENI. The CDR3 covers 14 residues. V dropped 0 bases and J dropped 5; count of bases not matched to a gene: 2. In DNA, the CDR3 is TGTGCCAGCTCACCACCGGCTAGCGGGAACGAGCAGTACTTC. Translated, it gives CASSPPASGNEQYF. The whole variable domain, filled in from reference TRBV18 and TRBJ2-7, reads NAGVMQNPRHLVRRRGQEARLRCSPMKGHSHVYWYRQLPEEGLKFMVYLQKENIIDESGMPKERFSAEFPKEGPSILRIQQVVRGDSAAYFCASSPPASGNEQYFGPGTRLTVT.

J is TRBJ2-5 and V is TRBV4-3; tentatively, D is TRBD1 (5 bases). The CDR3 covers 15 residues. The V end lost 0 bases, the J end lost 5 bases, and 13 bases lay between the germline ends. The germline V gene has CDR1 LGHNA and CDR2 YSLEER. CDR3 bases: TGCGCCAGCAGCCAAGATAAAGGGGCAGGGGAGACCCAGTACTTC. Residues: CASSQDKGAGETQYF.

This clonotype was found a few times. This rearrangement joins TRBV12-3 or TRBV12-4 to TRBJ2-4; D not certain. The CDR3 is 15 amino acids. The V gene lost 1 base and the J gene lost 10 bases, with 17 bases spanning the gap. The CDR3 nucleotides read TGTGCCAGCAGTTTAGTGAGCTCCGGATTGGGAATTCAGTACTTC. Its translation: CASSLVSSGLGIQYF.

The chain recombines TRBV19 with TRBJ1-5; perhaps TRBD1 as D (5 bases). The CDR3 loop spans 14 amino acids. Germline V CDR1 and CDR2: LNHDA, SQIVND (reference sequence). The V gene lost 5 bases and the J gene lost 4 bases, with 12 bases spanning the gap. CDR3 nucleotide sequence: TGTGCCAGTAGTCCGGGACGCCGGAATCAGCCCCAGCATTTT. This sequence encodes CASSPGRRNQPQHF.

This clonotype was detected a few times. The V and J genes are TRBV6-1 and TRBJ1-1; no firm D call. Trimming stripped 6 bases from V and 8 bases from J, with 19 bases between. CDR3 length equals 14 residues. Germline CDR1 and CDR2: MNHNS and SASEGT. CDR3 bases: TGTGCCAGCAGGATCCGGGCAAGACAAACCGAAGCTTTCTTT. It specifies CASRIRARQTEAFF.

V usage is TRBV4-2 and J usage is TRBJ2-1, with 10 bases matching TRBD2. The V and J ends lost 3 bases and 7 bases, in that order; junction bases with no gene match: 6. Germline-derived CDR1 and CDR2 are LGHNA and YNFKEQ. This CDR3 is built from 15 residues. CDR3 in amino acids: CASSHGASGRNEQFF. The CDR3 nucleotides are TGTGCCAGCAGCCATGGGGCTAGCGGGAGAAATGAGCAGTTCTTC.

In its sample, this clonotype was seen many times. The rearrangement links TRBV7-9 to TRBJ2-5, with 10 nucleotides matching TRBD2. This CDR3 spans 17 amino acids. CDR1 is SEHNR, CDR2 FQNEAQ, per germline (reference sequence). With V trimmed by 2 bases and J by 4 bases, 10 bases remained unmatched. The CDR3 is CASSLSPLAGAGETQYF. The CDR3 DNA sequence: TGTGCCAGCAGCTTAAGTCCCCTAGCGGGAGCGGGAGAGACCCAGTACTTC.

This sequence joins TRBV5-1 and TRBJ2-2; 14 nucleotides align to TRBD2. Per germline, CDR1 SGHRS and CDR2 YFSETQ. Trimming cost V 4 bases and J 1 base; bases outside gene matches: 6. The CDR3 spans 18 residues. CDR3 protein: CASSHYGTSGGNTGELFF. The CDR3 coding sequence is TGCGCCAGCAGCCATTACGGGACTAGCGGGGGGAACACCGGGGAGCTGTTTTTT. The complete variable domain, with remaining parts taken from reference TRBV5-1 and TRBJ2-2, reads KAGVTQTPRYLIKTRGQQVTLSCSPISGHRSVSWYQQTPGQGLQFLFEYFSETQRNKGNFPGRFSGRQFSNSRSEMNVSTLELGDSALYLCASSHYGTSGGNTGELFFGEGSRLTVL.

In its sample, this clonotype was seen many times. This sequence joins TRBV12-3 or TRBV12-4 and TRBJ2-1, with D possibly being TRBD1 (6 bases). V lost 5 bases, J lost 3 bases, and 11 bases lay in between. This CDR3 comprises 14 residues. This CDR3 is CASSTGLIYNEQFF. The CDR3 DNA follows: TGTGCCAGCAGTACAGGGTTAATCTACAATGAGCAGTTCTTC.

This clonotype was recorded a few times. The J gene is TRBJ1-3, the V gene TRBV19; D unresolved. The V end lost 6 bases, the J end lost 4 bases, and 10 bases lay between the germline ends. Germline V CDR1 and CDR2: LNHDA, SQIVND (reference sequence). The CDR3 is 13 amino acids. The CDR3 coding sequence is TGTGCCAGTAGCCAACAAAAGGGAAACACCATATATTTT. Protein sequence: CASSQQKGNTIYF.

This rearrangement joins TRBV28 to TRBJ1-5; possible D gene TRBD1, 6 bases. Germline V gives CDR1 MDHEN, CDR2 SYDVKM. The CDR3 has 15 amino acids. Between the trimmed V and J ends, which lost 2 bases and 5 bases, there was a span of 13 bases. In nucleotides, the CDR3 is TGTGCCAGCAGTTTAGACGGGACACCATATCAGCCCCAGCATTTT. Translated, it gives CASSLDGTPYQPQHF.

This clonotype was detected only a few times. The J gene is TRBJ2-1, the V gene TRBV30; TRBD2 agrees at 11 bases. Losses at the gene ends were 2 bases for V and 4 bases for J; bases not matched to a gene: 4. CDR3 length: 15 amino acids. Looked up from germline, CDR1 is GTSNPN and CDR2 is SVGIG (reference sequence). CDR3 nucleotide sequence: TGTGCCTGGAGTACTAGCGGGGGAACTTACAATGAGCAGTTCTTC. It encodes CAWSTSGGTYNEQFF.

This rearrangement joins TRBV3-1 to TRBJ1-1; TRBD1 matches 7 bases. The CDR3 loop spans 14 amino acids. Germline V lookup: CDR1 LGHDT, CDR2 YNNKEL (reference sequence). After removal of 5 bases from V and 4 bases from J, the junction contained 7 bases not matched to a gene. The CDR3 coding sequence is TGTGCCAGCAGCGCCTTGACAGGGTCCACTGAAGCTTTCTTT. This codes for CASSALTGSTEAFF.

The chain combines TRBV20-1 with TRBJ2-3; maybe TRBD2 (5 bases). Germline loops: CDR1 DFQATT, CDR2 SNEGSKA (reference sequence). V lost 3 bases to trimming and J lost 1 base, with 20 bases between them. CDR3 size: 17 residues. The CDR3 nucleotides read TGCAGTGCTAGGTCGGGATCTACCGGGAAGGGCACAGATACGCAGTATTTT. It yields the protein CSARSGSTGKGTDTQYF.

This clonotype occurred many times. The chain employs TRBV2 and TRBJ2-7, with TRBD2 as a possible D gene (5 bases). Between the trimmed V and J ends, which lost 4 bases and 2 bases, there was a span of 21 bases. The CDR3 contains 17 residues. Germline V CDR1 and CDR2: SNHLY, FYNNEI. CDR3 residues: CASSAGTGLAPTYEQYF. In DNA form, the CDR3 reads TGTGCCAGCAGTGCCGGAACGGGGTTAGCGCCGACCTACGAGCAGTACTTC. Based on the CDR3 plus reference TRBV2 and TRBJ2-7, the full variable domain is EPEVTQTPSHQVTQMGQEVILRCVPISNHLYFYWYRQILGQKVEFLVSFYNNEISEKSEIFDDQFSVERPDGSNFTLKIRSTKLEDSAMYFCASSAGTGLAPTYEQYFGPGTRLTVT.

This clonotype turned up a few times. CDR3 sequence: CASSRGGSGLETQYF. The DNA of the CDR3 is TGTGCCAGCAGCCGGGGCGGGAGCGGATTGGAGACCCAGTACTTC. The chain employs TRBV14 and TRBJ2-5; 7 nucleotides align to TRBD2. Germline V CDR1 and CDR2: SGHDN, FVKESK. The CDR3 covers 15 residues. Trimming removed 4 bases from V and 5 bases from J; junction bases left unmatched: 10.